This entry concerns a single TCR beta chain. The data are from a study of cytomegalovirus exposure and HLA in healthy donors. The V and J ends lost 0 bases and 2 bases, in that order; junction bases with no gene match: 5. CDR3 length: 16 amino acids. Germline V gene sequence: CDR1 SGHRS, CDR2 YFSETQ. This cohort consisted of healthy bone marrow donors. PCR used 60 Vbeta primers and 13 Jbeta primers. Clones were sequenced by immunoSEQ multiplex PCR, and TCRdb holds only the in-frame ones, with some missing. The sample has fewer than 110,000 clones, roughly four fifths seen once; the top ten hold less than 2.5%.

The chain has TRBV5-1 and TRBJ2-3, with TRBD2 matching over 8 bases. This clonotype originated in a man aged 18 to 29 in good health and CMV-seronegative. Material: PBMCs. This chain's CDR3 is CASSLVGGGTTDTQYF. As DNA, the CDR3 is TGCGCCAGCAGCTTGGTCGGCGGGGGGACCACAGATACGCAGTATTTT.